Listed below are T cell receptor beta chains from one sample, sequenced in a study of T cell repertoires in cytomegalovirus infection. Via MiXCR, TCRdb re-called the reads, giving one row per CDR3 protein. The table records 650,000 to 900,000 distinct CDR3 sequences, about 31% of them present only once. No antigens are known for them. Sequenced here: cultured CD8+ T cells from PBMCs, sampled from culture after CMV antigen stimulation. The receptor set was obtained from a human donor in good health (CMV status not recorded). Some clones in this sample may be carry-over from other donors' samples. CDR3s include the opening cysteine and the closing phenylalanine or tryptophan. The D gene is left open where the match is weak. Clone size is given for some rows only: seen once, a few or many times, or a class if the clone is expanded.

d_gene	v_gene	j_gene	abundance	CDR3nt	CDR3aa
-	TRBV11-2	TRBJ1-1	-	TGTGCCAGCAGCTTAGATCCCTTTACGCGGGGGGTCCACACTGAAGCTTTCTTT	CASSLDPFTRGVHTEAFF
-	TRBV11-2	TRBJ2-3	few	TGTGCCAGCAGCTCCGATCAGCCAGATACGCAGTATTTT	CASSSDQPDTQYF
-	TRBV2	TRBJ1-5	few	TGTGCCAGCAGTGCCAGTCAGCCCCAGCATTTT	CASSASQPQHF
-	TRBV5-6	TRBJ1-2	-	TGTGTCAGCAGCCGCCGACTGTATGGCTACACCTTC	CVSSRRLYGYTF
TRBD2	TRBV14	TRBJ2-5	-	TGTGCCAGCAGCCAAGGATTAGGGATAGCGGGAATTCAAGAGACCCAGTACTTC	CASSQGLGIAGIQETQYF
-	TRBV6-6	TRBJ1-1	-	TGTGCCAGCAGTTCACCCGGGAGTGAAGCTTTCTTT	CASSSPGSEAFF
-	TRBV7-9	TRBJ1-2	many	TGTGCCAGCAGCTTAGCCCTCGACGACGGCTACACCTTC	CASSLALDDGYTF
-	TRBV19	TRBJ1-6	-	TGTGCCAGTAGTATTGGGAACTCCTATAATTCACCCCTCCACTTT	CASSIGNSYNSPLHF
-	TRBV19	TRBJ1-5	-	TGTGCCAGTAGCCGGGGCTCGATTAGCAATCAGCCCCAGCATTTT	CASSRGSISNQPQHF
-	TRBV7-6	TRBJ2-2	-	TGTGCCAGCAGAGGAAACGGCCCGAACACCGGGGAGCTGTTTTTT	CASRGNGPNTGELFF
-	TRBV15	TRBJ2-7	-	TGTGCCACCAGCAGAGGACGGGCAGCCAGCTCCTACGAGCAGTACTTC	CATSRGRAASSYEQYF
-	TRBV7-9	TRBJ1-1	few	TGTGCCAGCAGCCCCCCCGAGGGTGTGAACACTGAAGCTTTCTTT	CASSPPEGVNTEAFF
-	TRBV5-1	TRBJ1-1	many	TGTGCCAGCAGCCTGGCGGGGGAAGCTTTCTTT	CASSLAGEAFF
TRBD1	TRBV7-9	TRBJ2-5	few	TGTGCCAGCAGCTACGGGACAGGGGGAGAGACCCAGTACTTC	CASSYGTGGETQYF
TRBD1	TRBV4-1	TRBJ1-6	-	TGCGCCAGCAGCCAAGCAGGCAGGGGGGGAAATTCACCCCTCCACTTT	CASSQAGRGGNSPLHF
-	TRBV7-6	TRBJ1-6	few	TGTGCCAGCAGCAAGGGGTATTCACCCCTCCACTTT	CASSKGYSPLHF
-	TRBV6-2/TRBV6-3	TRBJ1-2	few	TGTGCCAGCCGATCGCCCAGGGATTCGTCCCTCTATGGCTACACCTTC	CASRSPRDSSLYGYTF
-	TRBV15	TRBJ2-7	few	TGTGCCACCAGCAGAGAGCCCGGGGGCGCCTACGAGCAGTACTTC	CATSREPGGAYEQYF
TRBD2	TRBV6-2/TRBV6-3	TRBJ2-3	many	TGTGCCAGCAGTTACTCGAACCTAGCGGGGCCCGATACGCAGTATTTT	CASSYSNLAGPDTQYF
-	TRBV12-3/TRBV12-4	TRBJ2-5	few	TGTGCCAGCAGTTCCCCCCTCAGAGATTTGTACCAAGAGACCCAGTACTTC	CASSSPLRDLYQETQYF
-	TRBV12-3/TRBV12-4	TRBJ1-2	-	TGTGCCAGCAGGCTGGGAACAGTCGACTATGGCTACACCTTC	CASRLGTVDYGYTF
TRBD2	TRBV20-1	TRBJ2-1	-	TGCAGTGCTCGGACTAGCGGGTATTACAATGATCAGTTCTTC	CSARTSGYYNDQFF
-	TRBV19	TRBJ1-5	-	TGTGCCAGTAGTATGAACCAGGACCGTCAGCCCCAGCATTTT	CASSMNQDRQPQHF
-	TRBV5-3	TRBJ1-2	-	TGTGCCAGCAGCTTGGGCACGAACTTCTATGGCTACACCTTC	CASSLGTNFYGYTF
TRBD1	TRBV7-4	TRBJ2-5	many	TGTGCCAGCAGTTCAGGGGGAGAGACCCAGTACTTC	CASSSGGETQYF
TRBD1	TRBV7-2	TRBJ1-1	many	TGTGCCAGCAGCTTAGAACAGGGGACGCCTGAAGCTTTCTTT	CASSLEQGTPEAFF
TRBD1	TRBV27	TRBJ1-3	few	TGTGCCAGCAGTCAACAGGGGAGGGGAAACACCATATATTTT	CASSQQGRGNTIYF
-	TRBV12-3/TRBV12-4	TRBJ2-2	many	TGTGCCAGCAGTTCACCGGGACGTTCGAACACCGGGGAGCTGTTTTTT	CASSSPGRSNTGELFF
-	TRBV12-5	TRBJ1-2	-	TGTGCTAGTGGTTCCTATGGCTACACCTTC	CASGSYGYTF
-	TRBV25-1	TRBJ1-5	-	TGTGCCAGCAGTGTCGACCGTAATCAGCCCCAGCATTTT	CASSVDRNQPQHF
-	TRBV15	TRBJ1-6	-	TGTGCCACCAGCAGGTCCGGAACTAATTCACCCCTCCACTTT	CATSRSGTNSPLHF
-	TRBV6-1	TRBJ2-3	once	TGTGCCAGCAGTGTCCGGCGGGACCTCACAGATACGCAGTATTTT	CASSVRRDLTDTQYF
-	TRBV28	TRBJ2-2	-	TGTGCCAGCAGTTTTACCGGGGTTGGCGGGGAGCTGTTTTTT	CASSFTGVGGELFF
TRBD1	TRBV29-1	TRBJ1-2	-	TGCAGCGTTGTGGACAGGCCCTTCTATGGCTACACCTTC	CSVVDRPFYGYTF
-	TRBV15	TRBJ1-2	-	TGTGCCACCAGCAGTGTAGGTGGAAACTATGGCTACACCTTC	CATSSVGGNYGYTF
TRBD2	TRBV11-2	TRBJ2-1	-	TGTGCCAGCAGCTCGGGACTAGCGGGGGCGGATGAGCAGTTCTTC	CASSSGLAGADEQFF
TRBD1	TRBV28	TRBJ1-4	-	TGTGCCAGCAGTTTATATTCCGGGACAGGGGAACTGTTTTTT	CASSLYSGTGELFF
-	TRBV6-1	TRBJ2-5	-	TGTGCCAGCAGTGAAGGGGTCAGCCCCGGGGAGACCCAGTACTTC	CASSEGVSPGETQYF
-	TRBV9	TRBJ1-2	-	TGTGCCAGCAGCGTAGATCCGGCAGGCGAATGGGATGGCTACACCTTC	CASSVDPAGEWDGYTF
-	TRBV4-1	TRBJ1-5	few	TGCGCCAGCAGCCAAGAACCAGGGATCAATCAGCCCCAGCATTTT	CASSQEPGINQPQHF
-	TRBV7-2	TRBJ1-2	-	TGTGCCAGCAGCTTACTGTACAGGGAGCCCCATATCTCTGGCTACACCTTC	CASSLLYREPHISGYTF
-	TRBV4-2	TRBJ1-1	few	TGTGCCAGCAGCCAAGTTTGGGCAGGAGAAGCTTTCTTT	CASSQVWAGEAFF
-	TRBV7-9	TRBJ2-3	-	TGTGCCAGCAGCTTAGCAGGTTCTGCGCAGTATTTT	CASSLAGSAQYF
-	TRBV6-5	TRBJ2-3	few	TGTGCCAGCAGTGGCCAGGGTGGGTGGACAGATACGCAGTATTTT	CASSGQGGWTDTQYF
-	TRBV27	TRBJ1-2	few	TGTGCCAGCAGTCCTTCGGCGGGGGAAGAAATCTATGGCTACACCTTC	CASSPSAGEEIYGYTF
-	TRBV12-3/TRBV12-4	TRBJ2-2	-	TGTGCCAGCAGTTTACGAGCGGGGAACACCGGGGAGCTGTTTTTT	CASSLRAGNTGELFF
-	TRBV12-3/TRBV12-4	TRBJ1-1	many	TGTGCCAGCACCCTAACGGCGGTGACACATCAACACACTGAAGCTTTCTTT	CASTLTAVTHQHTEAFF
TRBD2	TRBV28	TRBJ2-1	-	TGTGCCAGCAGTTTTCGGGCTTCTAAGCGGGGGGGGAACTCCTACAATGAGCAGTTCTTC	CASSFRASKRGGNSYNEQFF
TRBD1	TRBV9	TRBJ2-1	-	TGTGCCAGCAGCCTCCCCCGGGACAGGACTGCCAGCTCCTACAATGAGCAGTTCTTC	CASSLPRDRTASSYNEQFF
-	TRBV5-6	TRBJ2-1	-	TGTGCCAGCAGCGCCGATGACTCCTACAATGAGCAGTTCTTC	CASSADDSYNEQFF
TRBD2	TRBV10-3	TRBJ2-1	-	TGTGCCATCAGTGAAGAGGTAGCGGGGAGTTCCTACAATGAGCAGTTCTTC	CAISEEVAGSSYNEQFF
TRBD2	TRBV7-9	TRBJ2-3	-	TGTGCCAGCAGCCCCGGGGGGGACACCAGCACAGATACGCAGTATTTT	CASSPGGDTSTDTQYF
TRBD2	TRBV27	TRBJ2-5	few	TGTGCCAGCAGTCCCCGGACTAGCGGGGGGGCGGCAGAGACCCAGTACTTC	CASSPRTSGGAAETQYF
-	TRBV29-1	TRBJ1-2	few	TGCAGCGTCGCCACAGGCTATGGCTACACCTTC	CSVATGYGYTF
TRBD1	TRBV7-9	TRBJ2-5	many	TGTGCCAGCAGCGCCACAGGGGGCGCGGAGACCCAGTACTTC	CASSATGGAETQYF
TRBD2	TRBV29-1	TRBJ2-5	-	TGCAGCGTTGAAGATCCTCCTAGCGGGGGGCGGAAGACCCAGTACTTC	CSVEDPPSGGRKTQYF
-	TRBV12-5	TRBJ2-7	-	TGTGCTAGTGGTTTGCCCCCTCGGACGGATACCTACGAGCAGTACTTC	CASGLPPRTDTYEQYF
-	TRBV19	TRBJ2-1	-	TGTGCCAGTAGTATAACTAGTCCTTACAATGAGCAGTTCTTC	CASSITSPYNEQFF
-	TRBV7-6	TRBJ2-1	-	TGTGCCAGCAGCTTGAGGTTGTACCACAATGAGCAGTTCTTC	CASSLRLYHNEQFF